The present TCR beta chain was sequenced within a study of T cells in Graves' hyperthyroidism and ophthalmopathy. Overall study results and limits: Among thyroid clonotypes expanded above 0.001, most also appeared in blood.

Graves' hyperthyroidism without ophthalmopathy progression within 18 months was termed stable. Diagnosing involved the use of clinical symptoms, serum thyroxine and TRAb, thyroid ultrasound and orbital computed tomography. Fresh 10 ml peripheral blood yielded PBMCs. In this sample, this clonotype turned up many times. Its antigen is still unknown. The V gene's germline CDR1 is SQVTM and CDR2 ANQGSEA. The length of the CDR3 is 14 residues. V was shortened by 0 bases and J by 11 bases, with 19 bases between the two germline ends. Amplification yielded TCR beta CDR3 regions, with RNA transcripts as the source. The HTBI primer set drove a first-round RT-PCR of the TCR CDR3. TCRdb redid the calling of the multiplex PCR reads with MiXCR, one entry per CDR3 protein. The sample consists of 600,000 or so distinct CDR3 sequences, roughly 15% of them appearing once.

Sequenced sample: blood. This clonotype was obtained from a woman in her twenties or thirties with Graves' hyperthyroidism. This chain connects TRBV29-1 to TRBJ1-1; D may be TRBD1 (5 bases). The CDR3 DNA reads as TGCAGCGTTGAAGATCAGGTGAAAGAAGGGGAGGCTTTCTTT. As protein: CSVEDQVKEGEAFF.